Included here is one T cell receptor (beta chain) sequence, with context. Its antigen is unidentified. Use of 60 Vbeta and 13 Jbeta primers characterized the PCR. TCRdb's copy holds only in-frame clones and misses some; the assay was immunoSEQ multiplex PCR. The table shows about 170,000 clones, with about three quarters occurring only once. The V gene lost 8 bases and the J gene lost 9 bases, with 11 bases spanning the gap. CDR1 and CDR2 from the germline V gene are MNHNS and SASEGT. CDR3 length equals 11 residues. This sample stems from a study of cytomegalovirus exposure and HLA in healthy donors. On the study more broadly: Earlier findings included some 120 million unique TCR beta sequences obtained from 150 million to 200 million T cells. Study findings and constraints: CMV serostatus was the only recorded immune exposure for donors.

The sequenced sample was PBMCs. This clonotype was obtained from a girl aged 5-17 years in good health and CMV-seronegative. This chain connects TRBV6-1 to TRBJ1-5; D ambiguous. The DNA for the CDR3 is TGTGCCAGCCGGGAGGATCGGCCCCAGCATTTT. Translating gives CASREDRPQHF.